What follows are 10 T cell receptor beta chains derived from one specimen sequenced in a study of metastatic and nonmetastatic thyroid tumors. Treatment of any kind had been given to no patient before thyroid surgery. TCRdb re-called the PCR reads with MiXCR. The sample contains 53,000 or so clones, 20% of which appear only once. Material: blood. These receptors came from a female donor with papillary thyroid cancer or a benign thyroid nodule (not recorded which). Some clones in this sample may be carry-over from other donors' samples.

This clone occurred many times. The CDR3 region has the DNA TGTGCCACTGGGGGGACAGGAGATGAAAAACTGTTTTTT. Translated, it gives CATGGTGDEKLFF. The chain uses TRBV30 and TRBJ1-4; 8 nucleotides agree with TRBD1. V lost 8 bases and J lost 6; bases outside the gene matches: 8. CDR1 and CDR2 (germline): GTSNPN, SVGIG (reference sequence). There are 13 residues in the CDR3. The entire variable domain, with the rest obtained from reference TRBV30 and TRBJ1-4, is as follows: SQTIHQWPATLVQPVGSPLSLECTVEGTSNPNLYWYRQAAGRGLQLLFYSVGIGQISSEVPQNLSASRPQDRQFILSSKKLLLSDSGFYLCATGGTGDEKLFFGSGTQLSVL.

Only one count was recorded for this clone. The chain uses TRBV11-1 and TRBJ2-7, with TRBD2 as a possible D gene (6 bases). Germline V gene lookup returns CDR1 SGHAT and CDR2 FQDESV (reference sequence). Trimming took 0 bases from V and 2 from J, leaving 8 bases between them. The CDR3 length is 14 residues. The CDR3 DNA follows: TGTGCCAGCAGCTTAGCGCGGGGTACCTACGAGCAGTACTTC. Its translation: CASSLARGTYEQYF.

This clone was seen at least ten times. The genes are TRBV20-1 and TRBJ2-1; 9 bases map to TRBD1. The CDR3 covers 15 residues. After removal of 0 bases from V and 6 bases from J, the junction contained 6 bases not matched to a gene. CDR1 DFQATT and CDR2 SNEGSKA come from the germline V gene (reference sequence). As DNA, the CDR3 is TGCAGTGCTAGAGATCCCGGGACAGGGATCAATGAGCAGTTCTTC. Translating it yields CSARDPGTGINEQFF.

This clone was found a few times. A single base separates this from a much larger clone, so it may be a read error. The CDR3 nucleotides read TGTGCCAGCAGCCAGGGACTATATATATACGAGCAGTACTTC. The encoded protein is CASSQGLYIYEQYF. The chain uses TRBV9 and TRBJ2-7; 7 nucleotides agree with TRBD2. The CDR3 length is 14 residues. Per germline, CDR1 SGDLS and CDR2 YYNGEE. J was trimmed by 4 bases and V by 4 bases; bases with no gene match: 8.

This clone has a count of ten or more. The V call is TRBV30, the J call TRBJ1-2; D ambiguous. This CDR3 has 13 residues. V was pared by 2 bases and J by 2 bases, with 9 bases between. Germline V gives CDR1 GTSNPN, CDR2 SVGIG (reference sequence). In nucleotides, the CDR3 is TGTGCCTGGAGTAGGGCCGTAAACTATGGCTACACCTTC. Its translation is CAWSRAVNYGYTF. The variable domain in full, completed from reference TRBV30 and TRBJ1-2, reads SQTIHQWPATLVQPVGSPLSLECTVEGTSNPNLYWYRQAAGRGLQLLFYSVGIGQISSEVPQNLSASRPQDRQFILSSKKLLLSDSGFYLCAWSRAVNYGYTFGSGTRLTVV.

This clone was observed many times. The chain has TRBV28 and TRBJ2-1; 14 bases are a match to TRBD2. CDR1 is MDHEN and CDR2 is SYDVKM in the germline V gene. Trimming cost V 5 bases and J 0 bases; bases outside gene matches: 12. CDR3 size: 20 residues. The CDR3 is CASSPRLGLAGGHSYNEQFF. The CDR3 DNA reads as TGTGCCAGCAGTCCCCGGTTAGGACTAGCGGGAGGACACTCCTACAATGAGCAGTTCTTC.

This clone was counted ten times or more. The V and J genes are TRBV6-1 and TRBJ2-1, with D unresolved. Germline values: CDR1 MNHNS, CDR2 SASEGT. V lost 6 bases to trimming and J lost 7 bases, with 16 bases between them. The CDR3 length is 14 residues. CDR3 DNA sequence: TGTGCCAGCAGCCTACCGGGCCTGGCGAATGAGCAGTTCTTC. As protein: CASSLPGLANEQFF.

Ten or more counts support this clone. The gene calls are TRBV5-1 and TRBJ2-7, with D unclear. CDR1 is SGHRS, CDR2 YFSETQ, per germline. The CDR3 has 15 residues. The V gene lost 0 bases and the J gene lost 0 bases, with 10 bases spanning the gap. The CDR3 coding sequence is TGCGCCAGCAGCTTGGAACCCGGCCCCTCCTACGAGCAGTACTTC. This translates into CASSLEPGPSYEQYF.

This clone was recorded many times. This chain links TRBV30 with TRBJ2-7; D possibly matches TRBD1 or TRBD2 (6 bases each). From germline, CDR1 is GTSNPN and CDR2 SVGIG (reference sequence). Trimming left V 4 bases short and J 4 bases short, with 14 bases between. This CDR3 contains 13 residues. The CDR3 loop reads CAWTGTRGYEQYF. Written as DNA, the CDR3 is TGTGCCTGGACCGGGACACGGGGGTACGAGCAGTACTTC.

This clone was detected ten times or more. V gene TRBV3-1 combines with J gene TRBJ2-3; D ambiguous. Germline values: CDR1 LGHDT, CDR2 YNNKEL (reference sequence). The ends were cut back, 6 bases at V and 2 bases at J, with 12 bases in the middle. The CDR3 loop spans 14 amino acids. The CDR3 DNA sequence: TGTGCCAGCAGGCCACGCGGATCCACAGATACGCAGTATTTT. Encoded protein: CASRPRGSTDTQYF.